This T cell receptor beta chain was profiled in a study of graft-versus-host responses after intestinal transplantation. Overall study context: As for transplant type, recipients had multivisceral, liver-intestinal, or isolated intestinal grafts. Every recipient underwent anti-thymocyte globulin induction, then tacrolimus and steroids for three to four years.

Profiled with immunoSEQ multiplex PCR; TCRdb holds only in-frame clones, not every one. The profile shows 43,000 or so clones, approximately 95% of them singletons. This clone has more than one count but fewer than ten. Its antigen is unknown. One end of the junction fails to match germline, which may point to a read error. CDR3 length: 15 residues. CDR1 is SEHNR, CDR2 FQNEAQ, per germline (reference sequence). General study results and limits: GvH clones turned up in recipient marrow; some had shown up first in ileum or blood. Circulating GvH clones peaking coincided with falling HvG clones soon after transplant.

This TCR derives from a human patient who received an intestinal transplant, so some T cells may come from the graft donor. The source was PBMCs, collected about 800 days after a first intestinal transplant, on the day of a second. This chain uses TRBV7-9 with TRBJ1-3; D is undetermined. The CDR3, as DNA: TGTGCCAGCACCCGGGCCGCGTCGGTCGGAAGCACCATATATTTT. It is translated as CASTRAASVGSTIYF. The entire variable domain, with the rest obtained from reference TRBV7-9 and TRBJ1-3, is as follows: DTGVSQNPRHKITKRGQNVTFRCDPISEHNRLYWYRQTLGQGPEFLTYFQNEAQLEKSRLLSDRFSAERPKGSFSTLEIQRTEQGDSAMYLCASTRAASVGSTIYFGEGSWLTVV.